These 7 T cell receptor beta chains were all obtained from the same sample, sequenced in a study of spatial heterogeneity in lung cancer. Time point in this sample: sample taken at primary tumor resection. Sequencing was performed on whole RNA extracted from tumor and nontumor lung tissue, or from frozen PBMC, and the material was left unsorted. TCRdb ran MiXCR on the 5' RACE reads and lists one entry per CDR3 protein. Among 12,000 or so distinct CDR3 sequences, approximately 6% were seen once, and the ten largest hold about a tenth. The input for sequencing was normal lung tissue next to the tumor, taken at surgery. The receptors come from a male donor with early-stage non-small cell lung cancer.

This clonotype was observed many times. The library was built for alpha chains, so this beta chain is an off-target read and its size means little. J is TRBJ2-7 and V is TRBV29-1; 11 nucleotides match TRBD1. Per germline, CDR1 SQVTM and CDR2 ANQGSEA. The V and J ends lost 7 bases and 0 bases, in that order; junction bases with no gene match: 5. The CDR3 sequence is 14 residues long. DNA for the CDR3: TGCAGCGCAGGGACAGGGGGAAGCTCCTACGAGCAGTACTTC. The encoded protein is CSAGTGGSSYEQYF.

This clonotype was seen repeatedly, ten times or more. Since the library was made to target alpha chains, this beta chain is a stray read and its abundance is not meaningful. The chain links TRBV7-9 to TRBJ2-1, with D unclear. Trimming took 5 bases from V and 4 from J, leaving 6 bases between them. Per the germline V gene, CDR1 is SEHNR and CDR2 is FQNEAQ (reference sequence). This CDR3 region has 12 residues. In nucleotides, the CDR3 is TGTGCCAGCAGCCATGAATACAATGAGCAGTTCTTC. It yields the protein CASSHEYNEQFF.

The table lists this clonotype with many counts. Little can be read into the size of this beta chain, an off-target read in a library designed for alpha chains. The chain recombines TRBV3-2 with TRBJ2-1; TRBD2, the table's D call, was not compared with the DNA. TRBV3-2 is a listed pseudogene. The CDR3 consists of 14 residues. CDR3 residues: CASTPGRPVNEQFF. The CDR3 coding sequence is TGTGCCAGCACCCCGGGACGGCCTGTCAATGAGCAGTTCTTC.

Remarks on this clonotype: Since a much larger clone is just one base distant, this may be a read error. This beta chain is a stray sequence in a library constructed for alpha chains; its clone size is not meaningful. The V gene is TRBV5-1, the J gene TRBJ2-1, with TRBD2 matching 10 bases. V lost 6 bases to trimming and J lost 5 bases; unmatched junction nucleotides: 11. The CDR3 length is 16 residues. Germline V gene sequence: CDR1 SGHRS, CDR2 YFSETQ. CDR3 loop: CASNFLAGGAHNEQFF. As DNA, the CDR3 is TGCGCCAGCAACTTCTTAGCGGGAGGAGCACACAATGAGCAGTTCTTC.

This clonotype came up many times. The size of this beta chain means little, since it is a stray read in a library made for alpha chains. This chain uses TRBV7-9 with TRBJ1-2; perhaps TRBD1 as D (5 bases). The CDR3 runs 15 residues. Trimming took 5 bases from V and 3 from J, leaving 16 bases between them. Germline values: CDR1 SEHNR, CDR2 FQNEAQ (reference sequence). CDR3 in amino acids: CASSQWGGDDYGYTF. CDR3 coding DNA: TGTGCCAGCAGCCAATGGGGGGGAGATGACTATGGCTACACCTTC.

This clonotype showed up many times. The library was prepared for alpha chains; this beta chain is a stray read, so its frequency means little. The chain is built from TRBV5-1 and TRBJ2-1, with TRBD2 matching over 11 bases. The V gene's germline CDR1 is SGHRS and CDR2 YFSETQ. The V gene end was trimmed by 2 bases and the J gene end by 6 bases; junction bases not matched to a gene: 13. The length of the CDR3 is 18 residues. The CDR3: CASSFGSIAGGPLNEQFF. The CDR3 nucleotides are TGCGCCAGCAGCTTCGGGTCTATAGCGGGAGGGCCCCTCAATGAGCAGTTCTTC.

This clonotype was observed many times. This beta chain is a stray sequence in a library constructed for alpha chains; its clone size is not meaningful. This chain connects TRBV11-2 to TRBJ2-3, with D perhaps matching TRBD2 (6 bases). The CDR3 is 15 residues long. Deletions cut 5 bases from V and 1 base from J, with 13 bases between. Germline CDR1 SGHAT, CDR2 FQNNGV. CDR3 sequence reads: CASSHGSGGTDTQYF. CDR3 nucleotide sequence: TGTGCCAGCAGCCACGGGAGCGGCGGCACAGATACGCAGTATTTT. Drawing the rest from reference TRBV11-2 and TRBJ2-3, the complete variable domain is EAGVAQSPRYKIIEKRQSVAFWCNPISGHATLYWYQQILGQGPKLLIQFQNNGVVDDSQLPKDRFSAERLKGVDSTLKIQPAKLEDSAVYLCASSHGSGGTDTQYFGPGTRLTVL.